A selection of T cell receptor beta chains follows, all from one sample in a study of T-cell memory formation after mild COVID-19. MiXCR, applied by TCRdb to the 5' RACE reads, yields one record per CDR3 protein. Of just over 350,000 distinct CDR3 sequences listed, about 15% are singletons. The specimen sequenced was PBMCs or a T cell subset sorted from them (not recorded which). Receptor source: a man aged 18-30 years who had mild COVID-19 (a few samples of this study predate the infection). Cell type and time point are not known. Both conserved end residues are part of each CDR3. The D gene is left open where the match is weak. A clone size is listed for some rows: how often the clone was seen (once, few, many), or a class if it is expanded.

TRBJ2-1 TRBD2 TRBV20-1 - TGCAGTGCTAGAGATAACTCGGGAGGCTCCTACAATGAGCAGTTCTTC CSARDNSGGSYNEQFF
TRBJ1-1 TRBD1 TRBV7-9 few TGTGCCAGCAGCTTTCCGGACAGGGGAATTGTGAACACTGAAGCTTTCTTT CASSFPDRGIVNTEAFF
TRBJ2-3 TRBD2 TRBV28 - TGTGCCAGCAGTTTATGGGCGGGGGGGCCCGCAGATACGCAGTATTTT CASSLWAGGPADTQYF
TRBJ1-2 - TRBV7-9 - TGTGCCAGCAGCTTAGTGGGTCTAGACGCGGGGTATGGCTACACCTTC CASSLVGLDAGYGYTF
TRBJ2-5 - TRBV27 few TGTGCCAGCAGTACACCGAATCAAGAGACCCAGTACTTC CASSTPNQETQYF
TRBJ2-1 - TRBV11-2 few TGTGCCAGCAGCTTTGGGACCACGAAGTATGAGCAGTTCTTC CASSFGTTKYEQFF
TRBJ2-7 - TRBV5-1 - TGCGCCAGCAGCTTGGCCGAGGGTTCGGAGCAGTACTTC CASSLAEGSEQYF
TRBJ2-5 - TRBV7-2 - TGTGCCAGCAGCTTAATTGGGGGGCGGGAGACCCAGTACTTC CASSLIGGRETQYF
TRBJ2-2 - TRBV10-3 many TGTGCCATCAGAGGCGGGACAGACACCGGGGAGCTGTTTTTT CAIRGGTDTGELFF
TRBJ1-3 - TRBV5-1 few TGCGCCAGCAGCTTGAACTCGGAGGGAAACACCATATATTTT CASSLNSEGNTIYF
TRBJ2-1 TRBD2 TRBV24-1 few TGTGCCACCAGTGATCCTAGAGCGGGGGGCTATGAGCAGTTCTTC CATSDPRAGGYEQFF
TRBJ1-1 TRBD1 TRBV5-1 few TGCGCCAGCAGGAGAGCACAGGGGTCGAACACTGAAGCTTTCTTT CASRRAQGSNTEAFF
TRBJ2-2 TRBD1 TRBV12-3/TRBV12-4 - TGTGCCAGCAGTTCGCATGATCGGGCCTCGACAGGGGGCACCGGGGAGCTGTTTTTT CASSSHDRASTGGTGELFF
TRBJ1-5 - TRBV6-2/TRBV6-3 - TGTGCCAGCAGTTACTCTATTCAGCCCCAGCATTTT CASSYSIQPQHF
TRBJ1-5 - TRBV25-1 many TGTGCCAGCAGTGAAGCCAATCAGCCCCAGCATTTT CASSEANQPQHF
TRBJ1-6 - TRBV5-1 few TGCGCCAGCAGCCTTCAGGGCCAGGGAGATTCACCCCTCCACTTT CASSLQGQGDSPLHF
TRBJ1-5 - TRBV12-3/TRBV12-4 - TGTGCCAGCAGTTTTGAAGTGAGACTACAGCATTTT CASSFEVRLQHF
TRBJ1-5 - TRBV6-6 few TGTGCCAGCAGTTACGTAGGTCAGCCCCAGCATTTT CASSYVGQPQHF
TRBJ1-1 - TRBV9 few TGTGCCAGCAGCCTACAGGATAACACTGAAGCTTTCTTT CASSLQDNTEAFF
TRBJ1-6 - TRBV7-2 - TGTGCCAGCAGCTTAGCGCGTCAGGGAGGTCTCCACTTT CASSLARQGGLHF
TRBJ2-1 TRBD1 TRBV28 - TGTGCCAGTGAAATGGGCTTTGGGACAGGGCCCAATGAGCAGTTCTTC CASEMGFGTGPNEQFF
TRBJ2-5 TRBD2 TRBV12-3/TRBV12-4 many TGTGCCAGCAGTCGGACTAGCGGGGGCCAAGAGACCCAGTACTTC CASSRTSGGQETQYF
TRBJ2-5 TRBD1 TRBV5-1 many TGCGCCAGCAGCTGGACAGGGGGTAGGGAAGAGACCCAGTACTTC CASSWTGGREETQYF
TRBJ2-4 - TRBV7-9 many TGTGCCAGCAGCTTAGCGTTGGGGCAGGAGAACATTCAGTACTTC CASSLALGQENIQYF
TRBJ2-1 - TRBV12-3/TRBV12-4 - TGTGCCAGCAGTTCCATTTACAATGAGCAGTTCTTC CASSSIYNEQFF
TRBJ2-1 TRBD2 TRBV24-1 many TGTGCCACCAGTGATTCCGGGACTAGCGGATACAATGAGCAGTTCTTC CATSDSGTSGYNEQFF
TRBJ2-3 TRBD2 TRBV7-9 few TGTGCCAGCAGCCCCCACCGGGTAGCGGGGGGTACAGATACGCAGTATTTT CASSPHRVAGGTDTQYF